This TCR beta chain was profiled in a study of Graves' ophthalmopathy and Graves' hyperthyroidism. Study-wide context: Ahead of any treatment, peripheral blood was obtained at the initial diagnosis. Findings and limits, study-wide: With 70.59% sensitivity and 72% to 80% specificity, the model predicted ophthalmopathy progression. Between ophthalmopathy and stable hyperthyroidism, a 13-signature model drew a separation with roughly 85% sensitivity and around 80% specificity.

The sample holds many counts of this clonotype. Its antigen is still unknown. V was clipped by 5 bases and J by 6 bases; unmatched bases: 4. The CDR3 sequence is 12 residues long. Germline assignment: CDR1 SGHRS and CDR2 YFSETQ. PBMCs were density-gradient isolated from around 9.2 ml fresh blood. RNA transcripts served as template for amplifying TCR beta CDR3 sequences. RT-PCR was first run with HTBI primers, then multiplex PCR in a second round. TCRdb redid the calling of the multiplex PCR reads with MiXCR, one entry per CDR3 protein. The sample records 350,000 to 400,000 distinct CDR3 sequences, just over 15% being singletons.

The clonotype was recovered from a woman aged 18-30 years with stable Graves' hyperthyroidism. The V call is TRBV5-1, the J call TRBJ2-7, with 8 bases matching TRBD1. The source material was peripheral blood. This CDR3 is CASSIGQGEQYF. DNA of the CDR3: TGCGCCAGCAGTATCGGACAGGGCGAGCAGTACTTC.